The 9 T cell receptor beta chains below come from one sample, sequenced in a study of PD-1 blockade in classical Hodgkin lymphoma. Data came from immunoSEQ multiplex PCR; TCRdb stores just in-frame clones and leaves some out. This table holds 20,000 to 25,000 clones, 70% to 85% found once. No patient escaped relapse after autologous stem cell transplantation, and brentuximab vedotin exposure varied. The sequencing here drew on peripheral blood mononuclear cells (PBMCs), taken at baseline. These receptors were collected from a human donor with classical Hodgkin lymphoma.

V is TRBV18 and J is TRBJ2-7, with D possibly being TRBD1 (6 bases). V shed 2 bases and J shed 6 bases, with 17 bases lying between them. The CDR3 length is 15 residues. Germline V CDR1 and CDR2: KGHSH, LQKENI. CDR3 loop: CASSPAGTRSGEQYF. CDR3 sequence (DNA): TGTGCCAGCTCACCAGCCGGGACACGATCTGGCGAGCAGTACTTC.

This clone showed up just a few times. A single base separates this from a much larger clone, so it may be a read error. The J gene is TRBJ1-1, the V gene TRBV28; no clear D. Germline V gives CDR1 MDHEN, CDR2 SYDVKM. V was shortened by 3 bases and J by 3 bases, with 5 bases between the two germline ends. The CDR3 runs 12 residues. CDR3 sequence reads: CASSFEYTEAFF. CDR3 bases: TGTGCCAGCAGTTTCGAGTACACTGAAGCTTTCTTT. Together with reference TRBV28 and TRBJ1-1, the CDR3 gives the full variable domain: DVKVTQSSRYLVKRTGEKVFLECVQDMDHENMFWYRQDPGLGLRLIYFSYDVKMKEKGDIPEGYSVSREKKERFSLILESASTNQTSMYLCASSFEYTEAFFGQGTRLTVV.

There are a few counts of this clone. The J gene is TRBJ2-1, the V gene TRBV6-5; 8 bases agree with TRBD2. Per germline, CDR1 MNHEY and CDR2 SVGAGI. V was pared by 7 bases and J by 2 bases, with 7 bases of the junction left unmatched. The CDR3 contains 15 residues. The CDR3 DNA reads as TGTGCCAGCACCCTACGGGGGGGACCCTACAATGAGCAGTTCTTC. It encodes CASTLRGGPYNEQFF.

The V call is TRBV11-3, the J call TRBJ1-5, with 7 bases lining up with TRBD1. Per the germline V gene, CDR1 is SGHNT and CDR2 is YENEEA. The CDR3 spans 15 residues. Trimming took 5 bases from V and 1 from J; bases not matched to a gene: 5. CDR3 loop: CASSIQGFSNQPQHF. The CDR3 DNA reads as TGTGCCAGCAGCATACAGGGGTTCAGCAATCAGCCCCAGCATTTT. Together with reference TRBV11-3 and TRBJ1-5, the CDR3 gives the full variable domain: EAGVVQSPRYKIIEKKQPVAFWCNPISGHNTLYWYLQNLGQGPELLIRYENEEAVDDSQLPKDRFSAERLKGVDSTLKIQPAELGDSAVYLCASSIQGFSNQPQHFGDGTRLSIL.

J is TRBJ2-1 and V is TRBV27, with 12 bases fitting TRBD2. Germline CDR1 is MNHEY and CDR2 is SMNVEV (reference sequence). CDR3 size: 15 residues. The junction had 11 bases not matched to a gene; V was cut back by 7 bases and J by 10 bases. The CDR3 here is CASTETSGSAWEQFF. The CDR3 nucleotides are TGTGCCAGCACCGAGACTAGCGGGAGCGCCTGGGAGCAGTTCTTC.

This chain links TRBV15 with TRBJ1-5, with 12 bases lining up with TRBD1. The germline CDR1 and CDR2 sequences are LNHNV and YYDKDF (reference sequence). V lost 7 bases to trimming and J lost 7 bases; unmatched junction nucleotides: 11. The CDR3 is made up of 16 amino acids. CDR3 DNA: TGTGCCACCACCTTACCGGGACAGGGGGCAGGACAGCCCCAGCATTTT. Translation gives CATTLPGQGAGQPQHF.

J is TRBJ2-6 and V is TRBV19; D call uncertain. The V gene lost 3 bases and the J gene lost 0 bases, with 12 bases spanning the gap. Germline V gives CDR1 LNHDA, CDR2 SQIVND (reference sequence). The CDR3 sequence is 17 residues long. The CDR3 loop reads CASSIRAVASGANVLTF. The CDR3 DNA sequence: TGTGCCAGTAGTATTCGGGCAGTAGCCTCTGGGGCCAACGTCCTGACTTTC. The full variable domain, completed using reference TRBV19 and TRBJ2-6, is DGGITQSPKYLFRKEGQNVTLSCEQNLNHDAMYWYRQDPGQGLRLIYYSQIVNDFQKGDIAEGYSVSREKKESFPLTVTSAQKNPTAFYLCASSIRAVASGANVLTFGAGSRLTVL.

V is TRBV7-8 and J is TRBJ1-1; D gene uncertain. The germline gives CDR1 SGHVS, CDR2 FQNEAQ. The CDR3 totals 13 residues. Trimming shortened V by 5 bases and J by 3 bases, and 10 bases separated the two germline ends. The CDR3: CASSLDRDTEAFF. CDR3 sequence (DNA): TGTGCCAGCAGCCTAGACCGGGACACTGAAGCTTTCTTT.

This chain links TRBV4-1 with TRBJ1-2; D perhaps matches TRBD1 (5 bases). The CDR3 runs to 16 residues. The germline CDR1 and CDR2 sequences are MGHRA and YSYEKL. V lost 0 bases, J lost 8 bases, and 19 bases lay in between. The DNA for the CDR3 is TGCGCCAGCAGCCAAGATACCCCCGCTACGGGGGGGGGCTACACCTTC. It codes for CASSQDTPATGGGYTF.